Listed below are T cell receptor beta chains from one sample, sequenced in a study of cytomegalovirus exposure and HLA in healthy donors. Assay: immunoSEQ multiplex PCR; the TCRdb copy retains only in-frame clones and omits some. Seen here are about 110,000 clones, around 73% observed once, and the top ten hold around 8%. The specimen was PBMCs. Receptors were obtained from a man aged 40-49 years in good health and CMV-seronegative. Both conserved end residues are part of each CDR3. Fields, in order: clone size, CDR3 length, V gene, J gene, D gene, CDR3 protein. The D gene is left open where the match is weak. Rows may omit the clone size; those that give it use once, few, many or a size class.

-	14	TRBV5-1	TRBJ1-1	-	CASSLVQGGAEAFF
-	15	TRBV6-1	TRBJ1-1	-	CASKNSGGTNTEAFF
-	15	TRBV6-1	TRBJ1-5	TRBD1	CASSDYRGDNQPQHF
-	16	TRBV7-8	TRBJ2-5	TRBD2	CASSSGGFPPQETQYF
-	17	TRBV6-1	TRBJ1-2	TRBD1	CASSGGTVVGSNYGYTF
once	13	TRBV5-6	TRBJ2-7	TRBD1	CASGTAGWYEQYF
-	14	TRBV28	TRBJ2-3	TRBD2	CASSNRLAVDTQYF
once	15	TRBV4-3	TRBJ1-5	-	CASSHDSGGNQPQHF
-	17	TRBV4-1	TRBJ2-1	TRBD1	CASSQSRTGGYYNEQFF
-	15	TRBV7-2	TRBJ2-3	TRBD1	CASSFRDRSTDTQYF
-	14	TRBV27	TRBJ2-5	-	CASSFRAGEETQYF
-	15	TRBV7-6	TRBJ1-4	-	CASSLNTGTNEKLFF
few	14	TRBV4-1	TRBJ1-3	-	CASSQGRSGNTIYF
-	16	TRBV7-9	TRBJ2-2	-	CASRGGATRRTGELFF
once	19	TRBV11-1	TRBJ2-1	TRBD2	CASSLEGGGLAGGYNEQFF
-	13	TRBV9	TRBJ2-5	-	CASSGSPQETQYF
-	17	TRBV5-1	TRBJ2-6	-	CASSSRTSLAGANVLTF
-	15	TRBV6-5	TRBJ2-7	-	CASSPREGGRYEQYF
-	13	TRBV7-9	TRBJ1-2	TRBD1	CASGTGGEDGYTF
-	14	TRBV4-2	TRBJ2-5	TRBD1	CASSRQGVGETQYF
once	17	TRBV4-2	TRBJ1-2	TRBD1	CASSQELGDRAYYGYTF
few	14	TRBV5-1	TRBJ1-1	-	CASTLRGAHTEAFF
-	14	TRBV4-1	TRBJ1-2	-	CASRPTGGLWNYTF
-	14	TRBV7-9	TRBJ1-1	TRBD1	CASSFTGTGNLAFF
-	15	TRBV7-2	TRBJ2-7	TRBD1	CASSPTGGRIYEQYF
-	15	TRBV7-2	TRBJ1-3	-	CASSVESFSGNTIYF
once	15	TRBV5-1	TRBJ2-3	TRBD2	CASSLGLAEGDTQYF
medium-sized	17	TRBV2	TRBJ1-4	TRBD1	CASSVKGGVEASEKLFF
-	17	TRBV15	TRBJ2-3	TRBD2	CATSRDPAGGGTDTQYF
-	13	TRBV19	TRBJ2-5	-	CASSPGTKETQYF
once	15	TRBV5-1	TRBJ1-2	TRBD1	CASSHPGQGDYGYTF
few	16	TRBV4-3	TRBJ1-1	TRBD1	CASSQDTLQTGVRAFF
once	15	TRBV28	TRBJ1-4	-	CASSPKTGLSEKLFF
-	15	TRBV5-1	TRBJ2-3	-	CASSLALASTDTQYF
once	16	TRBV5-4	TRBJ2-1	TRBD1	CASSPRTGNGYNEQFF
few	15	TRBV6-5	TRBJ2-3	-	CASSDTRGPTDTQYF
once	16	TRBV15	TRBJ2-2	TRBD1	CATSREVTGTNGELFF
-	20	TRBV5-1	TRBJ1-3	-	CASSLGGQGLLSRFGNTIYF
-	14	TRBV11-1	TRBJ1-1	-	CASSLAIRVSEAFF
-	14	TRBV9	TRBJ2-7	TRBD1	CASSGTGNSYEQYF
-	16	TRBV9	TRBJ2-2	TRBD2	CASSPSGGAYTGELFF
-	12	TRBV25-1	TRBJ2-2	-	CASSDGTGELFF
-	12	TRBV19	TRBJ2-3	-	CASMGTATTQYF
few	17	TRBV4-3	TRBJ2-7	TRBD1	CASSQTSRTGMDYEQYF
-	12	TRBV6-5	TRBJ1-2	-	CASSYNSYGYTF
-	11	TRBV20-1	TRBJ1-2	-	CSAKNRVGYTF
few	13	TRBV10-3	TRBJ1-1	-	CAIQGFGRTEAFF
-	13	TRBV11-3	TRBJ1-6	-	CASSLESSSPLHF
once	12	TRBV6-5	TRBJ1-2	TRBD1	CASTEGARGYTF
-	16	TRBV14	TRBJ2-5	TRBD2	CASSPWTSWAQETQYF
-	15	TRBV5-1	TRBJ2-5	TRBD2	CASSLGLAGVETQYF
few	14	TRBV5-6	TRBJ1-1	TRBD1	CASSWGTENTEAFF
few	13	TRBV29-1	TRBJ2-1	TRBD1	CSSGTGPRSEQFF
-	14	TRBV9	TRBJ2-1	-	CASSVVGGWNEQFF
-	16	TRBV7-9	TRBJ1-2	-	CSSSSRTALPNYGYTF